This T cell receptor (beta chain) was observed in a study of blood T cell repertoires in COVID-19 (dated by TCRdb to 2019 to 2021). Looking at the study overall: Samples covering the acute and convalescent phases of COVID-19 were provided by collaborators in the United States, Italy and Spain. The material from the prospective study consisted of cDNA or gDNA derived from T cells, B-cell-depleted T cells, or PBMCs. The sample metadata nearly always contained a de-identified subject ID, COVID-19 status, age in years and sex. A freely available public database, intended as a resource for researchers studying the immune response to SARS-CoV-2, is where the repertoires were released. HLA class I and class II types, where available, came from metadata supplied by the sample provider rather than from assay-based typing. The dataset comprised deeply sampled blood TCRbeta repertoires from subjects exposed to, actively infected with, or recovered from COVID-19. Samples were obtained from the ongoing ImmuneRACE study (first 160 participants) and from 950 to 1,500 subjects provided by 6 global collaborators. Results the study describes overall, beyond this receptor: The quantity of clinical and demographic metadata differed by source and by participant and was supplied without curation.

Whole blood was collected in K2EDTA tubes by collaborating institutions according to the institutions' own protocols. For TCRbeta analysis, collaborators shipped samples in one of three forms: frozen whole blood, isolated PBMCs, or DNA extracted from either of those sample types. The immunoSEQ Assay, a bias-controlled multiplex PCR, was used to amplify TCRbeta CDR3 regions from genomic DNA. The published analysis was carried out like this. The number of nucleated cells in each sample was estimated by amplification of reference gene primers within the assay. To quantify the absolute abundance of each unique TCRbeta CDR3 rearrangement, sequence reads were collapsed and filtered. Productive Simpson clonality was computed per sample as the square root of Simpson's diversity index over productive rearrangements. Imported from immuneACCESS, the table was reduced by TCRdb to in-frame sequences with V and J called. These copies leave out some clones; in studies compared against another copy, an unresolved V gene accounts for under half, and the cause of the remainder is not known. V, J and clone size are taken as reported in that table, and D and trimming were inferred from the DNA itself. The sample records over 80,000 clones, less than 85% of which are singletons. The ten largest clones represent 18% of the sample.

On this clone: Its antigen remains undetermined. Within one base of it there is no much larger clone, and no base qualities were kept.

The germline V gene (reference sequence) specifies LNHDA as CDR1 and SQIVND as CDR2. V is reduced by 5 bases and J by 7 bases, leaving a spacing of 21 bases between them. Reading from cysteine to phenylalanine, the CDR3 counts 16 amino acids. The kept DNA is CDR3 alone, 48 bases in frame from the first base. The receptor comes from a woman of 80 years or more with active or convalescent COVID-19. This sequence uses TRBV19 and TRBJ2-1; TRBD2 is a weak D gene call, 5 bases matching. The sample comprised peripheral blood. The sequence in DNA is TGTGCCAGTAGTTATGGCGGGCGGGCGAGAGGGAATGAGCAGTTCTTC. Translated, it gives CASSYGGRARGNEQFF.